This is a list of T cell receptor beta chains from one sample in a study of CD4+ T cells in melanoma. Assay used: immunoSEQ multiplex PCR; TCRdb lists only in-frame clones, some missing. The sample carries some 12,000 clones, over 60% recorded once. Sequencing used cells from a culture (not recorded whether cultured in vitro). Source of these receptors: a human donor with melanoma. CDR3s include the opening cysteine and the closing phenylalanine or tryptophan. The D gene is left open where the match is weak. A row's size may be missing; if present it is once, few, many or a size class.

D gene: -; clone size: -; J gene: TRBJ1-5; V gene: TRBV18; CDR3 DNA: TGTGCCAGCTCACCTTACGACACTAGCAATCAGCCCCAGCATTTT; CDR3 protein: CASSPYDTSNQPQHF
D gene: TRBD1; clone size: -; J gene: TRBJ2-6; V gene: TRBV5-4; CDR3 DNA: TGTGCCAGCAGTCAACAGGGGGTTGGGGCCAACGTCCTGACTTTC; CDR3 protein: CASSQQGVGANVLTF
D gene: TRBD1; clone size: -; J gene: TRBJ1-5; V gene: TRBV7-9; CDR3 DNA: TGTGCCAGCAGCACCGACAGGGACAACCAGCCCCAGCATTTT; CDR3 protein: CASSTDRDNQPQHF
D gene: TRBD1; clone size: -; J gene: TRBJ1-5; V gene: TRBV7-9; CDR3 DNA: TGTGCCAGCAGCAGACAGGGAGACAATCAGCCCCAGCATTTT; CDR3 protein: CASSRQGDNQPQHF
D gene: -; clone size: once; J gene: TRBJ1-6; V gene: TRBV30; CDR3 DNA: TGTGCCTGGAGCAGGAGGGGAGATTCACCCCTCCACTTT; CDR3 protein: CAWSRRGDSPLHF
D gene: -; clone size: -; J gene: TRBJ1-2; V gene: TRBV5-6; CDR3 DNA: TGTGCCAGCAACCTGGGGGGTCGGTATGGCTACACCTTC; CDR3 protein: CASNLGGRYGYTF
D gene: -; clone size: -; J gene: TRBJ1-4; V gene: TRBV15; CDR3 DNA: TGTGCCACCAGCCCCGGGTCTCGAGAAAATGAAAAACTGTTTTTT; CDR3 protein: CATSPGSRENEKLFF
D gene: -; clone size: -; J gene: TRBJ2-5; V gene: TRBV7-2; CDR3 DNA: TGTGCCAGCAGCTTAACCCGGCAAGAGACCCAGTACTTC; CDR3 protein: CASSLTRQETQYF
D gene: -; clone size: -; J gene: TRBJ2-5; V gene: TRBV5-1; CDR3 DNA: TGCGCCAGCAGCTTTGGCGGAGAGACCCAGTACTTC; CDR3 protein: CASSFGGETQYF
D gene: TRBD2; clone size: few; J gene: TRBJ2-1; V gene: TRBV11-3; CDR3 DNA: TGTGCCAGCAGCTTAGGCCTAGCGGGGGTTGGTGAGCAGTTCTTC; CDR3 protein: CASSLGLAGVGEQFF
D gene: TRBD2; clone size: -; J gene: TRBJ2-5; V gene: TRBV9; CDR3 DNA: TGTGCCAGCGGACTAGCGGGGACCCAAGAGACCCAGTACTTC; CDR3 protein: CASGLAGTQETQYF
D gene: -; clone size: -; J gene: TRBJ1-2; V gene: TRBV27; CDR3 DNA: TGTGCCAGCAGGAGGCTACCCTTCTATGGCTACACCTTC; CDR3 protein: CASRRLPFYGYTF
D gene: TRBD1; clone size: -; J gene: TRBJ1-1; V gene: TRBV30; CDR3 DNA: TGTGCCCGCACAGGGGCACGGAACACTGAAGCTTTCTTT; CDR3 protein: CARTGARNTEAFF
D gene: TRBD1; clone size: -; J gene: TRBJ2-5; V gene: TRBV11-2; CDR3 DNA: TGTGCCAGCACTAGGACAGGGCAAGAGACCCAGTACTTC; CDR3 protein: CASTRTGQETQYF
D gene: -; clone size: -; J gene: TRBJ2-7; V gene: TRBV2; CDR3 DNA: TGTGCCAGCAGTGGAGTTCAGGGTCGAAATGTGCTAGGCGAGCAGTACTTC; CDR3 protein: CASSGVQGRNVLGEQYF
D gene: TRBD1; clone size: -; J gene: TRBJ2-3; V gene: TRBV18; CDR3 DNA: TGTGCCAGCTCACCACTTATGTCAGGACAGGGGAACACAGATACGCAGTATTTT; CDR3 protein: CASSPLMSGQGNTDTQYF
D gene: -; clone size: -; J gene: TRBJ2-5; V gene: TRBV6-1; CDR3 DNA: TGTGCCAGCAGTGTACCCCAGGGCTCCACCCAGTACTTC; CDR3 protein: CASSVPQGSTQYF
D gene: -; clone size: -; J gene: TRBJ1-2; V gene: TRBV4-1; CDR3 DNA: TGCGCCAGCAGCCAAGATCGTCAAGATAACTATGGCTACACCTTC; CDR3 protein: CASSQDRQDNYGYTF
D gene: TRBD1; clone size: -; J gene: TRBJ1-2; V gene: TRBV9; CDR3 DNA: TGTGCCAGCAGAGGACAGGATCTTGGCTACACCTTC; CDR3 protein: CASRGQDLGYTF
D gene: TRBD1; clone size: -; J gene: TRBJ2-2; V gene: TRBV5-1; CDR3 DNA: TGCGCCAGCAGCCCGACAGGGTCGAGACCGGTCGGGGAGCTGTTTTTT; CDR3 protein: CASSPTGSRPVGELFF
D gene: TRBD1; clone size: -; J gene: TRBJ1-4; V gene: TRBV29-1; CDR3 DNA: TGCAGCGTTGAGGGGACAGGGGGAAATGAAAAACTGTTTTTT; CDR3 protein: CSVEGTGGNEKLFF
D gene: -; clone size: -; J gene: TRBJ2-7; V gene: TRBV18; CDR3 DNA: TGTGCCAGCTCCCCCCAACTAGCCGCTCCCTACGAGCAGTACTTC; CDR3 protein: CASSPQLAAPYEQYF
D gene: -; clone size: -; J gene: TRBJ1-1; V gene: TRBV5-6; CDR3 DNA: TGTGCCAGCAGCGTGACCCCGGTGGGGACTGAAGCTTTCTTT; CDR3 protein: CASSVTPVGTEAFF
D gene: -; clone size: once; J gene: TRBJ1-4; V gene: TRBV10-3; CDR3 DNA: TGTGCCATCAGTCCGGCAACTAATGAAAAACTGTTTTTT; CDR3 protein: CAISPATNEKLFF
D gene: TRBD1; clone size: -; J gene: TRBJ2-3; V gene: TRBV5-8; CDR3 DNA: TGTGCCAGCAGCCCTAGGACAGGGCGTCGCACAGATACGCAGTATTTT; CDR3 protein: CASSPRTGRRTDTQYF
D gene: TRBD1; clone size: -; J gene: TRBJ1-4; V gene: TRBV7-8; CDR3 DNA: TGTGCCAGCAGCTCACCAGCGACAGGGGGCGCGAATGAAAAACTGTTTTTT; CDR3 protein: CASSSPATGGANEKLFF